This TCR beta chain originates from a study of T cell changes during pregnancy in multiple sclerosis. The CDR3 consists of 14 residues. Trimming stripped 3 bases from V and 4 bases from J, with 12 bases between. Germline CDR1 reads LNHNV; CDR2 reads YYDKDF (reference sequence). Clones were sequenced by immunoSEQ multiplex PCR, and TCRdb holds only the in-frame ones, with some missing. This sample has some 110,000 clones; about 90% occur once, and the top ten carry roughly 1.6%. The receptor's source is a female donor with multiple sclerosis, enrolled in a pregnancy study. The rearrangement links TRBV15 to TRBJ1-1; TRBD1 might be the D (5 bases). This specimen consisted of peripheral blood, obtained before pregnancy. CDR3 amino acids: CATSRDGGSTEAFF. The CDR3 DNA reads TGTGCCACCAGCAGGGACGGGGGGAGCACTGAAGCTTTCTTT.